This passage covers 8 T cell receptor beta chains from one sample sequenced in a study of blood T cell repertoires in COVID-19. Method: immunoSEQ multiplex PCR; TCRdb's copy keeps in-frame clones and lacks some. The sample has 65,000 or so clones; 81% are singletons. What was sequenced was peripheral blood. The receptor source for this set is a woman in her 70s with acute or convalescent COVID-19.

The chain links TRBV4-1 to TRBJ2-7; maybe TRBD2 (6 bases). V was clipped by 1 base and J by 3 bases, with 13 bases between them. The length of the CDR3 is 15 residues. CDR1 MGHRA and CDR2 YSYEKL come from the germline V gene. CDR3 sequence (DNA): TGCGCCAGCAGCCAAGCCGGGACTGACAGCTACGAGCAGTACTTC. Translation gives CASSQAGTDSYEQYF.

This clone showed up just a few times. J is TRBJ2-1 and V is TRBV5-1; 13 positions agree with TRBD2. The CDR3 has 15 amino acids. The germline CDR1 and CDR2 sequences are SGHRS and YFSETQ. The J segment lost 6 bases and the V segment lost 4 bases, leaving 4 bases of the junction unmatched. The CDR3 sequence is CASSLRLAGGNEQFF. CDR3 DNA sequence: TGCGCCAGCAGCCTCAGACTAGCGGGGGGCAATGAGCAGTTCTTC.

This clone was seen just once. The chain couples TRBV30 to TRBJ1-3, with unresolved D. This CDR3 has 12 amino acids. In germline, CDR1 is GTSNPN, CDR2 SVGIG (reference sequence). Trimming stripped 0 bases from V and 5 bases from J, with 5 bases between. The CDR3 DNA reads as TGTGCCTGGAGTGTACAGCGAAACACCATATATTTT. Its translation is CAWSVQRNTIYF.

The chain joins TRBV5-1 to TRBJ1-3, with 7 nucleotides matching TRBD1. Trimming cost V 4 bases and J 4 bases; bases outside gene matches: 5. The CDR3 length is 14 residues. CDR1 and CDR2 (germline): SGHRS, YFSETQ. CDR3 in DNA: TGCGCCAGCAGCGTCGGGACAGCCGGAAACACCATATATTTT. Its translation is CASSVGTAGNTIYF. The full variable domain, in which reference TRBV5-1 and TRBJ1-3 provide the parts outside the CDR3, is KAGVTQTPRYLIKTRGQQVTLSCSPISGHRSVSWYQQTPGQGLQFLFEYFSETQRNKGNFPGRFSGRQFSNSRSEMNVSTLELGDSALYLCASSVGTAGNTIYFGEGSWLTVV.

The chain is built from TRBV9 and TRBJ1-1; D is unclear. Trimming cost V 4 bases and J 1 base, with 14 bases left between them. This CDR3 is built from 15 residues. Looked up from germline, CDR1 is SGDLS and CDR2 is YYNGEE. For the CDR3, the DNA is TGTGCCAGCAGCCATCTGCCGTCCGGGAACACTGAAGCTTTCTTT. As protein: CASSHLPSGNTEAFF.

The rearrangement uses TRBV27 and TRBJ2-2; D remains ambiguous. CDR3 length: 14 residues. CDR1 is MNHEY and CDR2 is SMNVEV in the germline V gene (reference sequence). V shed 6 bases and J shed 5 bases, with 13 bases lying between them. The CDR3 here is CASSSWAVTGELFF. The CDR3 bases are TGTGCCAGCAGCTCCTGGGCCGTTACCGGGGAGCTGTTTTTT.

V gene TRBV6-5 combines with J gene TRBJ1-6, with TRBD1 matching 7 bases. The V gene's germline CDR1 is MNHEY and CDR2 SVGAGI. The CDR3 covers 14 residues. V lost 6 bases, J lost 11 bases, and 10 bases stayed unmatched. CDR3 residues: CASSDDRVRTPLHF. CDR3 in DNA: TGTGCCAGCAGCGATGACAGGGTACGAACACCCCTCCACTTT.

V gene TRBV9 combines with J gene TRBJ1-6; D gene unclear. This CDR3 is 14 amino acids long. Trimming removed 4 bases at V and 7 bases at J, with 12 bases between. The germline V gene has CDR1 SGDLS and CDR2 YYNGEE. The CDR3 spells CASSTEARNSPLHF. In DNA, the CDR3 is TGTGCCAGCAGCACCGAGGCGAGGAATTCACCCCTCCACTTT.